A selection of T cell receptor beta chains follows, all from one sample in a study of blood T cell repertoires in COVID-19. Assay used: immunoSEQ multiplex PCR; TCRdb lists only in-frame clones, some missing. The data contain 200,000 to 250,000 clones, around 81% of them seen just once; the ten biggest clones take up around 9%. The sample taken for sequencing was PBMCs or T cells enriched from blood (not recorded which). Receptors originate from a woman aged 50 to 60 with acute COVID-19. Each CDR3 is given with its conserved first and last residue. The D gene is left open where the match is weak. The size field is filled for only some rows; it gives once, few, many or a size class.

V gene,J gene,clone size,D gene,CDR3 protein
TRBV11-2,TRBJ2-7,-,TRBD2,CASSSSSGNHYEQYF
TRBV7-2,TRBJ2-1,-,-,CASSLGLGVEQFF
TRBV6-6,TRBJ2-3,once,TRBD1,CASSYLHRGEDTQYF
TRBV28,TRBJ2-7,-,-,CATQTGYYEQYF
TRBV2,TRBJ2-2,-,TRBD1,CASTKVRGRANTGELFF
TRBV9,TRBJ1-1,-,TRBD1,CASSVGPAGTVEAFF
TRBV6-5,TRBJ2-3,-,TRBD1,CASRRDRGTDTQYF
TRBV5-1,TRBJ2-7,few,-,CASASVYEQYF
TRBV3-1/TRBV3-2,TRBJ1-2,-,-,CASSRLGSDYGYTF
TRBV7-2,TRBJ1-4,-,-,CASSLKVAGVTTNEKLFF
TRBV14,TRBJ1-1,-,TRBD1,CASHAGGANTEAFF
TRBV12-3/TRBV12-4,TRBJ2-7,-,-,CASSLYPEAQYF
TRBV5-1,TRBJ2-2,-,TRBD1,CASSSTGPGELFF
TRBV21-1,TRBJ2-5,-,-,CASSKGWVRDRPKTQYF
TRBV27,TRBJ1-2,-,-,CASSLFPTGNYGYTF
TRBV5-1,TRBJ2-7,-,TRBD2,CASSGPGGADYEQYF
TRBV19,TRBJ2-2,-,TRBD2,CASNDAGGRSGTGELFF
TRBV5-6,TRBJ1-3,-,TRBD1,CASTQGTLSGNTIYF
TRBV5-7,TRBJ1-5,-,TRBD1,CASSLSRGSQPQHF
TRBV7-2,TRBJ1-2,-,-,CASSFGGGTKSYGYTF
TRBV5-1,TRBJ2-3,-,TRBD2,CASSRDYHTDTQYF
TRBV5-1,TRBJ2-3,-,TRBD2,CASSFMRESTDTQYF
TRBV7-8,TRBJ2-3,few,TRBD2,CASRPGGVDTQYF
TRBV4-2,TRBJ2-3,-,-,CASTSVGTDTQYF
TRBV18,TRBJ2-7,-,-,CASSNAQGGSYEQYF
TRBV5-1,TRBJ1-1,once,-,CASRLGTEAFF
TRBV5-6,TRBJ2-1,-,-,CASSLGLGTVHEQFF
TRBV18,TRBJ1-1,-,-,CASSHRATEAFF
TRBV28,TRBJ2-4,-,-,CASKEGATKNIQYF
TRBV6-2/TRBV6-3,TRBJ2-2,-,-,CASSARQSPNTGELFF
TRBV11-2,TRBJ1-2,-,TRBD1,CASSPTQGQPYGYTF
TRBV28,TRBJ1-3,-,TRBD1,CASSPPTGRSGNTIYF
TRBV7-2,TRBJ2-2,once,-,CASRHRDPGELFF
TRBV19,TRBJ2-7,-,TRBD2,CASSTLGLGSTYEQYF
TRBV6-1,TRBJ1-2,-,TRBD1,CASSDNGRDRAANYGYTF
TRBV30,TRBJ1-5,-,-,CAWSGQTGNQPQHF
TRBV6-5,TRBJ1-3,-,-,CASSPNYSGNTIYF
TRBV27,TRBJ2-7,-,-,CASSPRLGPYEQYF
TRBV6-6,TRBJ1-1,few,-,CASSYSGLNTEAFF
TRBV11-3,TRBJ2-7,once,-,CASSLGGDFYEQYF
TRBV9,TRBJ1-5,-,-,CASSGPAGPQHF
TRBV4-1,TRBJ1-5,-,TRBD1,CASSQDGTGSNQPQHF
TRBV4-3,TRBJ2-4,-,TRBD1,CASSQEAAGGIQYF
TRBV29-1,TRBJ2-6,-,-,CSVRLQGSGANVLTF
TRBV28,TRBJ1-3,-,-,CASSLKLDMGKNTIYF
TRBV28,TRBJ1-2,-,TRBD1,CASSPGTATYGYTF
TRBV6-4,TRBJ2-2,-,TRBD2,CASSDSGLAGGIGELFF
TRBV15,TRBJ1-2,-,-,CATSRLESPGRPVYGYTF
TRBV4-1,TRBJ1-5,few,TRBD1,CASSQGLQPGQGATPQHF
TRBV6-5,TRBJ1-5,few,TRBD1,CASTGTGWGGQPQHF